Listed here is a single TCR beta chain. This CDR3 comprises 14 residues. V dropped 8 bases and J dropped 0 bases, with 11 bases sitting between them. Germline CDR1 is MDHEN and CDR2 is SYDVKM. The data stem from a study of CD8 T cells in Susac syndrome. A quantity of about 0.45 to 1 ug RNA underwent reverse transcription using random hexamers. Coverage of TCR beta CDR3 amplification by immunoSEQ multiplex PCR extended to 54 Vbeta and 13 Jbeta. TCRdb passed the immunoSEQ multiplex PCR reads through MiXCR, listing each CDR3 protein once. Here the sample spans approximately 120,000 distinct CDR3 sequences, around 94% being singletons.

The chain couples TRBV28 to TRBJ1-3, with D possibly TRBD1 on 5 matching bases. The receptor's source is a human donor in good health. The sequencing input was CD4+ T cells from PBMCs. The CDR3 sequence is CASGDSHSGNTIYF. As DNA, the CDR3 is TGTGCCAGCGGAGACAGCCACTCTGGAAACACCATATATTTT.